This is a list of T cell receptor beta chains from one sample in a study of T cells in Graves' hyperthyroidism and ophthalmopathy. TCRdb redid the calling of the multiplex PCR reads with MiXCR, one entry per CDR3 protein. The sample carries approximately 570,000 distinct CDR3 sequences, 15% to 20% recorded once. The specimen sequenced was blood. All receptors come from a man aged 40-50 years with Graves' ophthalmopathy. The CDR3 runs from the conserved cysteine through the conserved F or W. Each record gives: J gene, CDR3 length, D gene, V gene, clone size, CDR3 protein, CDR3 DNA. The D gene is left open where the match is weak. Rows may omit the clone size; those that give it use once, few, many or a size class.

>TRBJ1-5|15|.|TRBV7-2|.
CASSPGTLGNQPQHF
TGTGCCAGCAGCCCCGGGACACTAGGCAATCAGCCCCAGCATTTT
>TRBJ2-7|16|TRBD2|TRBV28|many
CASSTQTSGRVNEQYF
TGTGCCAGCAGTACACAGACTAGCGGGAGGGTAAACGAGCAGTACTTC
>TRBJ2-5|14|.|TRBV20-1|many
CSARVITPIGTQYF
TGCAGTGCTAGAGTCATTACCCCTATAGGGACCCAGTACTTC
>TRBJ2-1|15|.|TRBV5-1|.
CASSLEGPGYNEQFF
TGCGCCAGCAGCTTGGAGGGGCCGGGGTACAATGAGCAGTTCTTC
>TRBJ2-6|18|TRBD1|TRBV10-2|.
CASSDDRGPHAGANVLTF
TGCGCCAGCAGTGACGACAGGGGGCCCCATGCTGGGGCCAACGTCCTGACTTTC
>TRBJ2-2|14|.|TRBV10-3|few
CAISGSGNTGELFF
TGTGCCATCAGCGGTTCAGGGAACACCGGGGAGCTGTTTTTT
>TRBJ2-7|14|TRBD2|TRBV20-1|few
CSAKLSGSPYEQYF
TGCAGTGCTAAACTTAGCGGGAGCCCTTACGAGCAGTACTTC
>TRBJ2-7|15|TRBD1|TRBV28|many
CASSLEDRPSYEQYF
TGTGCCAGCAGTTTAGAGGACAGGCCCTCCTACGAGCAGTACTTC
>TRBJ2-7|17|TRBD2|TRBV7-2|few
CASSPRRAGGPAYEQYF
TGTGCCAGCAGCCCCCGACGAGCGGGAGGGCCGGCCTACGAGCAGTACTTC
>TRBJ2-1|15|.|TRBV5-1|many
CASSLAWGNYNEQFF
TGCGCCAGCAGCTTGGCTTGGGGAAACTACAATGAGCAGTTCTTC
>TRBJ2-1|17|.|TRBV27|few
CASSKGSVWKVHNEQFF
TGTGCCAGTTCGAAAGGCTCGGTCTGGAAAGTCCACAATGAGCAGTTCTTC
>TRBJ1-1|15|.|TRBV3-1|many
CASSQGGGLNTEAFF
TGTGCCAGCAGCCAAGGGGGAGGGTTGAACACTGAAGCTTTCTTT
>TRBJ2-7|11|.|TRBV28|.
CASSLSFEQYF
TGTGCCAGCAGTTTATCCTTCGAGCAGTACTTC
>TRBJ2-7|14|TRBD2|TRBV3-1|many
CASSPSGSSYEQYF
TGTGCCAGCAGCCCCAGCGGGAGTTCCTACGAGCAGTACTTC
>TRBJ2-2|14|.|TRBV11-1|few
CASSFSQGMGELFF
TGTGCCAGCAGCTTTAGTCAGGGTATGGGGGAGCTGTTTTTT
>TRBJ2-7|13|.|TRBV4-3|.
CASSQNQAYEQYF
TGCGCCAGCAGCCAGAACCAGGCCTACGAGCAGTACTTC
>TRBJ1-2|12|.|TRBV30|.
CAWTPGRRGYTF
TGTGCCTGGACCCCCGGGCGTCGGGGCTACACCTTC
>TRBJ1-1|14|TRBD1|TRBV20-1|.
CSARSRGLNTEAFF
TGCAGTGCTCGAAGCAGGGGGCTAAACACTGAAGCTTTCTTT
>TRBJ2-7|14|TRBD2|TRBV20-1|many
CSANGGLAGEGQYF
TGCAGTGCTAACGGGGGACTAGCGGGAGAAGGGCAGTACTTC
>TRBJ2-5|15|.|TRBV6-2/TRBV6-3|.
CASSYGAGKQETQYF
TGTGCCAGCAGTTACGGCGCAGGCAAACAAGAGACCCAGTACTTC
>TRBJ1-3|19|TRBD1|TRBV4-1|.
CASRRDLREGRGPGNTIYF
TGCGCCAGCAGGAGGGACCTAAGAGAGGGCAGGGGGCCTGGAAACACCATATATTTT
>TRBJ1-1|14|TRBD1|TRBV7-6|many
CASRPGTGNTEAFF
TGTGCCAGCAGACCCGGGACAGGGAACACTGAAGCTTTCTTT
>TRBJ1-4|14|TRBD1|TRBV6-1|few
CASSFDRVREKLFF
TGTGCCAGCAGTTTCGACAGGGTGAGGGAAAAACTGTTTTTT
>TRBJ2-4|17|TRBD2|TRBV7-2|.
CASSSPSGGGGKNIQYF
TGTGCCAGCAGCTCACCCTCGGGGGGGGGGGGCAAAAACATTCAGTACTTC
>TRBJ1-6|13|.|TRBV6-1|.
CASRHSYNSPLHF
TGTGCCAGCAGACACAGCTATAATTCACCCCTCCACTTT
>TRBJ2-3|13|.|TRBV29-1|.
CSVEDQGPDTQYF
TGCAGCGTTGAAGATCAGGGTCCAGATACGCAGTATTTT
>TRBJ2-7|14|.|TRBV7-6|.
CASSLLTVADEQYF
TGTGCCAGCAGCTTATTAACCGTGGCAGACGAGCAGTACTTC
>TRBJ2-1|14|.|TRBV7-3|.
CASSPYGSYNEQFF
TGTGCCAGCAGCCCGTACGGCTCCTACAATGAGCAGTTCTTC
>TRBJ2-7|15|TRBD1|TRBV6-5|many
CASSYSGTGGYEQYF
TGTGCCAGCAGTTACTCCGGGACAGGGGGCTACGAGCAGTACTTC
>TRBJ1-1|14|.|TRBV2|many
CASSGPGSNTEAFF
TGTGCCAGCAGTGGGCCAGGGTCGAACACTGAAGCTTTCTTT
>TRBJ2-1|15|.|TRBV6-1|few
CASRTTLTGYNEQFF
TGTGCCAGCAGAACTACCTTGACTGGTTACAATGAGCAGTTCTTC
>TRBJ1-1|14|.|TRBV13|many
CASSLERKNTEAFF
TGTGCCAGCAGCTTGGAACGTAAGAACACTGAAGCTTTCTTT
>TRBJ2-7|15|.|TRBV4-1|.
CASSQVEASDYEQYF
TGCGCCAGCAGCCAAGTAGAAGCGTCTGACTACGAGCAGTACTTC
>TRBJ2-3|14|.|TRBV7-3|few
CASKRTRLEDTQYF
TGTGCCAGCAAGAGAACAAGGTTGGAAGATACGCAGTATTTT
>TRBJ1-1|16|.|TRBV6-5|many
CASSYYQVEGTSEAFF
TGTGCCAGCAGTTACTATCAGGTGGAGGGGACGAGTGAAGCTTTCTTT